The present T cell receptor beta chain was sequenced within a study of early T cells in non-severe SARS-CoV-2 infection. Study-level findings and limits: VDJdb-based annotation leaned toward anti-spike CD8 responses and missed private and CD4 specificities.

This clonotype has at least ten counts. The antigen remains unidentified. TCRdb analysed the 5' RACE reads with MiXCR anew, one entry per CDR3 protein. The repertoire has some 63,000 distinct CDR3 sequences, 10% to 15% of them found once; the top ten carry about 4.7%. Between the trimmed V and J ends, which lost 1 base and 7 bases, there was a span of 17 bases. Germline V lookup: CDR1 SGHDN, CDR2 FVKESK. CDR3 length equals 17 residues. The specimen was whole blood. This TCR derives from an adult who was a healthcare worker with PCR-confirmed SARS-CoV-2 infection or an uninfected control (not recorded which). The V gene is TRBV14, the J gene TRBJ1-6, with a weak D call TRBD1 (5 bases). DNA for the CDR3: TGTGCCAGCAGCCAAGTCCACTTTACAGGATACAATTCACCCCTCCACTTT. Protein product: CASSQVHFTGYNSPLHF. The whole variable domain, remainder taken from reference TRBV14 and TRBJ1-6, is EAGVTQFPSHSVIEKGQTVTLRCDPISGHDNLYWYRRVMGKEIKFLLHFVKESKQDESGMPNNRFLAERTGGTYSTLKVQPAELEDSGVYFCASSQVHFTGYNSPLHFGNGTRLTVT.